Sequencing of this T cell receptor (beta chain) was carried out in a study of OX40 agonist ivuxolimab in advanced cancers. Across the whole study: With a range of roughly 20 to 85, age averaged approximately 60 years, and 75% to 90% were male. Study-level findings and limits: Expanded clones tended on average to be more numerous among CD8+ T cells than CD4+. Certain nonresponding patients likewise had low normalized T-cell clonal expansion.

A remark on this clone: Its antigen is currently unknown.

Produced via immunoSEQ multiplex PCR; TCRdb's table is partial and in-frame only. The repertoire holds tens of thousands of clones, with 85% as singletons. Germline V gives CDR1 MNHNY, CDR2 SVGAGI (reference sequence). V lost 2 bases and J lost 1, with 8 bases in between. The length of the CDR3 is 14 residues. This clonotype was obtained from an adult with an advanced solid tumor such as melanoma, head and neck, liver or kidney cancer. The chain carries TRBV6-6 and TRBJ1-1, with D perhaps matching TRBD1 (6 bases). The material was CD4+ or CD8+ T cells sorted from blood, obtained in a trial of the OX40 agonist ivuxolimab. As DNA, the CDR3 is TGTGCCAGCAGTTACGGCAGGGGGAACACTGAAGCTTTCTTT. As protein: CASSYGRGNTEAFF.